Following are 5 T cell receptor beta chains from one sample sequenced in a study of OX40 agonist ivuxolimab in advanced cancers. Produced via immunoSEQ multiplex PCR; TCRdb's table is partial and in-frame only. The sample consists of fewer than 20,000 clones, approximately 80% of them appearing once. Sequencing was performed on CD4+ or CD8+ T cells sorted from blood, taken in a trial of the OX40 agonist ivuxolimab. The receptors here all came from an adult with an advanced solid tumor such as melanoma, head and neck, liver or kidney cancer.

The chain combines TRBV6-6 with TRBJ2-7; 8 bases fit TRBD1. The germline V gene encodes CDR1 MNHNY and CDR2 SVGAGI (reference sequence). The V and J ends lost 6 bases and 4 bases, in that order; junction bases with no gene match: 8. This CDR3 comprises 14 residues. The CDR3 nucleotides are TGTGCCAGCAGCTTCACGGGACAGGTGTACGAGCAGTACTTC. Protein sequence: CASSFTGQVYEQYF.

The chain has TRBV9 and TRBJ2-1; TRBD2 is a possible D gene (6 bases). The CDR3 contains 15 residues. V shed 2 bases and J shed 2 bases, with 11 bases lying between them. CDR1 is SGDLS and CDR2 is YYNGEE in the germline V gene. The CDR3 protein is CASSVSGLPYNEQFF. CDR3 nucleotide sequence: TGTGCCAGCAGCGTCTCAGGACTACCCTACAATGAGCAGTTCTTC.

V usage is TRBV27 and J usage is TRBJ2-5; 13 bases fit TRBD2. CDR1 and CDR2 from the germline V gene are MNHEY and SMNVEV (reference sequence). The CDR3 extends over 17 amino acids. Germline trimming cut 4 bases from V and 2 bases from J; bases unmatched to any gene: 7. CDR3 bases: TGTGCCAGCAGTTCCGGACTAGCGGGGGTTCTACAAGAGACCCAGTACTTC. This sequence encodes CASSSGLAGVLQETQYF.

The V call is TRBV11-2, the J call TRBJ1-1; TRBD1 matches 7 bases. The CDR3 spans 14 residues. In germline, CDR1 is SGHAT, CDR2 FQNNGV. The junction had 1 base not matched to a gene; V was cut back by 1 base and J by 2 bases. For the CDR3, the DNA is TGTGCCAGCAGCTTAGGGACAGGTAACACTGAAGCTTTCTTT. Amino acid sequence: CASSLGTGNTEAFF.

V usage is TRBV7-3 and J usage is TRBJ2-2, with D unclear. V was pared by 1 base and J by 7 bases, with 1 base between. There are 11 residues in the CDR3. Per the germline V gene, CDR1 is SGHTA and CDR2 is FQGTGA. The CDR3 region has the DNA TGTGCCAGCAGCTTAAGCGGGGAGCTGTTTTTT. Protein product: CASSLSGELFF.